Shown below are 2 T cell receptor beta chains from a single sample sequenced in a study of T cells in Graves' hyperthyroidism and ophthalmopathy. Template material for amplifying TCR beta CDR3 regions consisted of RNA transcripts. The HTBI set primed first-round TCR CDR3 RT-PCR. Each CDR3 protein is one row after TCRdb ran MiXCR on the multiplex PCR reads. The sample records roughly 510,000 distinct CDR3 sequences, 20% being singletons. Sequencing was done on a sample of blood. These receptor sequences come from a man between 18 and 35 years old with Graves' hyperthyroidism.

This clonotype was found many times. The CDR3 sequence is CASSESGQDDNTEAFF. In nucleotides, the CDR3 is TGCGCCAGCAGTGAGTCCGGACAGGACGATAACACTGAAGCTTTCTTT. The chain employs TRBV10-2 and TRBJ1-1; 7 bases agree with TRBD1. Germline V CDR1 and CDR2: WSHSY, SAAADI. The J segment lost 2 bases and the V segment lost 0 bases, leaving 6 bases of the junction unmatched. The CDR3 consists of 16 residues.

This clonotype appeared a few times. The chain couples TRBV2 to TRBJ2-4; D is perhaps TRBD1 (6 bases). Germline CDR1 SNHLY, CDR2 FYNNEI. The ends were cut back, 8 bases at V and 8 bases at J, with 16 bases in the middle. The CDR3 length is 13 residues. The CDR3 region is CASLDRFRDIQYF. CDR3 DNA sequence: TGTGCCAGCCTTGACAGGTTCAGGGACATTCAGTACTTC. The full variable domain, with the rest looked up from reference TRBV2 and TRBJ2-4, is EPEVTQTPSHQVTQMGQEVILRCVPISNHLYFYWYRQILGQKVEFLVSFYNNEISEKSEIFDDQFSVERPDGSNFTLKIRSTKLEDSAMYFCASLDRFRDIQYFGAGTRLSVL.